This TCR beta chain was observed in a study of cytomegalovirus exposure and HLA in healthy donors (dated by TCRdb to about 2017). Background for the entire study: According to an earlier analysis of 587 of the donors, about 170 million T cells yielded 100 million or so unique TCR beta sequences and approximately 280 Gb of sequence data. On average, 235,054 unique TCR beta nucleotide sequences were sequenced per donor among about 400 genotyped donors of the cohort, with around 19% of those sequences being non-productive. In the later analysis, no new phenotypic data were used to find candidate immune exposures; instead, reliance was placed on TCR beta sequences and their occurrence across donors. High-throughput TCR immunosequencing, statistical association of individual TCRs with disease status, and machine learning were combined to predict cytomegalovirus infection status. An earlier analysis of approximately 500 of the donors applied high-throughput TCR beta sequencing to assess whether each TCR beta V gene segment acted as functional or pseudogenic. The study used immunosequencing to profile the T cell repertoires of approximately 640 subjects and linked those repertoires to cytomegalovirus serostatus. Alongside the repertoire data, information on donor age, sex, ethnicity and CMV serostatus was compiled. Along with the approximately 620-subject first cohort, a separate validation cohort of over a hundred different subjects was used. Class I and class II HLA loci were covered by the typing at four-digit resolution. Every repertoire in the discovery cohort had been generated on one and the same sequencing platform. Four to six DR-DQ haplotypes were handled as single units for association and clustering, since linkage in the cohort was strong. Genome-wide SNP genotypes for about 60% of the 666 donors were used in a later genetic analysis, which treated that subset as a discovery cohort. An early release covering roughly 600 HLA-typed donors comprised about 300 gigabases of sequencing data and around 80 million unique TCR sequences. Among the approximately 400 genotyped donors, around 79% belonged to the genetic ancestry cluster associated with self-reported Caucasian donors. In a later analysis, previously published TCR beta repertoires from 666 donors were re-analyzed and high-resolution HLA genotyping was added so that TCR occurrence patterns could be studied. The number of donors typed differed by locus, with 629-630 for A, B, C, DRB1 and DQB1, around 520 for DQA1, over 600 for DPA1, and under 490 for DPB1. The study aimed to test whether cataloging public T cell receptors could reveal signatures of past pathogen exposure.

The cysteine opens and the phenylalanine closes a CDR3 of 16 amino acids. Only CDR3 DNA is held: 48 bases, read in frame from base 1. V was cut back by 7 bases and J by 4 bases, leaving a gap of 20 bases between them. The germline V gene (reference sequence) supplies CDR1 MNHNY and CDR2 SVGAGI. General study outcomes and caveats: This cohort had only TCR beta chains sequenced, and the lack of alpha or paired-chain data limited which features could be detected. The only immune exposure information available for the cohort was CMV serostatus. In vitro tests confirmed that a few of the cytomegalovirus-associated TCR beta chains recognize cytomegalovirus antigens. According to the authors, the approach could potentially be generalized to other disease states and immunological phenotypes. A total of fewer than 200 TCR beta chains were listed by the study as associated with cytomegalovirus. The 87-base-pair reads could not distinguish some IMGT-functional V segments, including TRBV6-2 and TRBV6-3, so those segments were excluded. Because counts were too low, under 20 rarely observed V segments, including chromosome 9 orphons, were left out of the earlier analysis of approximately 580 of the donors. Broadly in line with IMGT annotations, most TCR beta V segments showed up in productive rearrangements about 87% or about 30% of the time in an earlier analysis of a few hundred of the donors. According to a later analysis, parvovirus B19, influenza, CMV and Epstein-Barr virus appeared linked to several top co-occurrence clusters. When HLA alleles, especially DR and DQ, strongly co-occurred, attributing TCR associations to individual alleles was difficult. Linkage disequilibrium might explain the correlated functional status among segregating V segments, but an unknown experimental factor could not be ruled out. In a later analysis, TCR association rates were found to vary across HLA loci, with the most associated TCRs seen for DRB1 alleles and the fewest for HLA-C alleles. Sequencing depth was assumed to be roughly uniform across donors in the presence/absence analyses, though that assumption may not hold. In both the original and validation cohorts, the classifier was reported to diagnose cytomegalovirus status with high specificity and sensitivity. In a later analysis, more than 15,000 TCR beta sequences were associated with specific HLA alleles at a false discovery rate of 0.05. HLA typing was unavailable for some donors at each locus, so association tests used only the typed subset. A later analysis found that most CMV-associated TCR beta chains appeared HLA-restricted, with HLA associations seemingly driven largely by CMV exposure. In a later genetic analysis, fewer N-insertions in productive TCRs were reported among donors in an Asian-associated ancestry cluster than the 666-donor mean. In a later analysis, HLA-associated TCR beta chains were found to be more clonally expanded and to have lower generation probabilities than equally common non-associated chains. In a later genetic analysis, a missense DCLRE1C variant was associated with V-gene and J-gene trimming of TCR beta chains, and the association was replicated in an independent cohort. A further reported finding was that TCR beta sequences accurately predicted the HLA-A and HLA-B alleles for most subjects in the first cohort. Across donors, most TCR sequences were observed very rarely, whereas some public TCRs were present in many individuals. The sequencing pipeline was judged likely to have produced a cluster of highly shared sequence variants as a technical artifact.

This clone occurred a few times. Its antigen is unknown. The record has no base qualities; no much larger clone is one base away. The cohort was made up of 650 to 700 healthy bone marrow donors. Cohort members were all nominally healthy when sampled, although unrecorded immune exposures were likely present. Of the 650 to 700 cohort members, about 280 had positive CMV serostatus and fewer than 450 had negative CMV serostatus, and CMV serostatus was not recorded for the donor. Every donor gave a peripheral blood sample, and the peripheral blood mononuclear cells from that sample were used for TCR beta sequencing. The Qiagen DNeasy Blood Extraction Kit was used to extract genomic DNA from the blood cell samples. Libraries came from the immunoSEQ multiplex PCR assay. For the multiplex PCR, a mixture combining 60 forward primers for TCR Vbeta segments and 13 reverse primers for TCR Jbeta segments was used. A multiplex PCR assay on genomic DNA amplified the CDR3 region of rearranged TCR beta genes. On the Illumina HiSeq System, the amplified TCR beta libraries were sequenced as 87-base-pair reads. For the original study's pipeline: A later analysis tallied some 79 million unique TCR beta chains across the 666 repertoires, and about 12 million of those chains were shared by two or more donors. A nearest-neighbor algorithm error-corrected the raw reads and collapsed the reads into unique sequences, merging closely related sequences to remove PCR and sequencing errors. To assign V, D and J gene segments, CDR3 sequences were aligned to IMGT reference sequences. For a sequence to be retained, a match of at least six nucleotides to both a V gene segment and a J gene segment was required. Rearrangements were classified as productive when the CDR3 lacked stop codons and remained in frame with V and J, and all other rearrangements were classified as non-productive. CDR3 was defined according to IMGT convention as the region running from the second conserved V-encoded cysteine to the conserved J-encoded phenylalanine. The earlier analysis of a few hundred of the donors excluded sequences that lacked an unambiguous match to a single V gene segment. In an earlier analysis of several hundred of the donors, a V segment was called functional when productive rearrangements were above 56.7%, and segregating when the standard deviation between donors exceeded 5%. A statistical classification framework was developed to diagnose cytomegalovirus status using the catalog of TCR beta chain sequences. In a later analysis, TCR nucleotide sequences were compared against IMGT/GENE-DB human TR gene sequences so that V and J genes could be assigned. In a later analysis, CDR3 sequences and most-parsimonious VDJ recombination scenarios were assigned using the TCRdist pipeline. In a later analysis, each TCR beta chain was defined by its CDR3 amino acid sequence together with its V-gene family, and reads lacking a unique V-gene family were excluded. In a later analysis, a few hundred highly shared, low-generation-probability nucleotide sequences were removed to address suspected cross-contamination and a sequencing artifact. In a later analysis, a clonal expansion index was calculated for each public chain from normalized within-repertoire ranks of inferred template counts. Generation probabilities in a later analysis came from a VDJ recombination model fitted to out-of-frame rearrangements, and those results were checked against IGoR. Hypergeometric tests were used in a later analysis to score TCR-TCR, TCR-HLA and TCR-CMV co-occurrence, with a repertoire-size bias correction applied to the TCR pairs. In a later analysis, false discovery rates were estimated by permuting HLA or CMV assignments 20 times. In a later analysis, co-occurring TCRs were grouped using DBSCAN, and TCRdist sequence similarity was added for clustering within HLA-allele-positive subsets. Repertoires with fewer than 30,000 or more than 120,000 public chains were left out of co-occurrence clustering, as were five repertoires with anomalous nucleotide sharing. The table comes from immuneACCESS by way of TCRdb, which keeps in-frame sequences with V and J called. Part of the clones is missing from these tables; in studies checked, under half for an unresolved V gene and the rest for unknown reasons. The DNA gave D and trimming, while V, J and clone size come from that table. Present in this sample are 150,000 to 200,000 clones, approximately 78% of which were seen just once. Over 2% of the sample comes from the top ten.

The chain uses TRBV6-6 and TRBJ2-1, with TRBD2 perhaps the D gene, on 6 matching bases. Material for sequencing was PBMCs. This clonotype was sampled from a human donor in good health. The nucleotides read TGTGCCAGCATCCCCTCGGAGGGGCAGGGTTACAATGAGCAGTTCTTC. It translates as CASIPSEGQGYNEQFF.